This TCR beta chain derives from a study of T-cell reconstitution after alpha-beta-depleted transplantation in children. This clonotype was counted a few times. Germline CDR1 reads SQVTM; CDR2 reads ANQGSEA. Trimming cost V 4 bases and J 4 bases; bases outside gene matches: 7. CDR3 size: 14 residues. Unique molecular identifiers were used to barcode this TCRbeta library. TCRdb reanalysed the PCR reads using MiXCR and keeps one entry per CDR3 protein. Among approximately 1,000,000 distinct CDR3 sequences listed, about 26% were seen once. The input for sequencing was PBMCs, mostly from graft donor cells, taken 360 days after TCRalphabeta/CD19-depleted stem cell transplant. The rearrangement joins TRBV29-1 to TRBJ2-3, with 8 nucleotides matching TRBD1. The receptor comes from a boy under two years old who had a stem cell transplant for SCID, so the T cells may come from the graft donor. The CDR3 here is CSVGTGLLPDTQYF. CDR3 coding DNA: TGCAGCGTTGGGACAGGGCTTTTGCCAGATACGCAGTATTTT.